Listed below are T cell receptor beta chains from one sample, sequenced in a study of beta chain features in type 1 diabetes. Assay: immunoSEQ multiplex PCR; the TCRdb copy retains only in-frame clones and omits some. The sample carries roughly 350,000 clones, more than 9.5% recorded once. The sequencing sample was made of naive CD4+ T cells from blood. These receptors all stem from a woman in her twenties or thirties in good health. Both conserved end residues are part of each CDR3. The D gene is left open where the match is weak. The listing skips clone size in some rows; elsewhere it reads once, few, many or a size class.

CDR3 DNA: TGTGCCAGCAGCCTCTGGGGAGCGGGAGAAGGAGAGCAGTTCTTC
CDR3 protein: CASSLWGAGEGEQFF
D gene: TRBD2
V gene: TRBV7-8
clone size: few
J gene: TRBJ2-1
CDR3 length: 15

CDR3 DNA: TGTGCCAGCTCCCAACTGGGGAGCTCCTACAATGAGCAGTTCTTC
CDR3 protein: CASSQLGSSYNEQFF
D gene: NA
V gene: TRBV18
clone size: few
J gene: TRBJ2-1
CDR3 length: 15

CDR3 DNA: TGTGCCAGCAGCCCCCAAGGGGCGGGAGTAAATGAGCAGTTCTTC
CDR3 protein: CASSPQGAGVNEQFF
D gene: TRBD2
V gene: TRBV5-4
clone size: few
J gene: TRBJ2-1
CDR3 length: 15

CDR3 DNA: TGTGCCAGCAGTTCGGGACAGGGACCCTACGAGCAGTACTTC
CDR3 protein: CASSSGQGPYEQYF
D gene: TRBD1
V gene: TRBV28
clone size: few
J gene: TRBJ2-7
CDR3 length: 14

CDR3 DNA: TGTGCCAGCAGCTATCGCGAAGCGGGAGGGCGAACCTACGAGCAGTACTTC
CDR3 protein: CASSYREAGGRTYEQYF
D gene: TRBD2
V gene: TRBV11-2
clone size: few
J gene: TRBJ2-7
CDR3 length: 17

CDR3 DNA: TGTGCCAGCAGCTCAGACGGGACTCCTGGGGCCAACGTCCTGACTTTC
CDR3 protein: CASSSDGTPGANVLTF
D gene: NA
V gene: TRBV7-3
clone size: few
J gene: TRBJ2-6
CDR3 length: 16

CDR3 DNA: TGTGCCAGCAGCCCGGGACTAGCGGGTTATAGCACAGATACGCAGTATTTT
CDR3 protein: CASSPGLAGYSTDTQYF
D gene: TRBD2
V gene: TRBV7-9
clone size: few
J gene: TRBJ2-3
CDR3 length: 17

CDR3 DNA: TGTGCCAGCAGTCTCAGGGACACCGCCTACGAGCAGTACTTC
CDR3 protein: CASSLRDTAYEQYF
D gene: NA
V gene: TRBV27
clone size: NA
J gene: TRBJ2-7
CDR3 length: 14

CDR3 DNA: TGTGCCAGTAGTAGCCCGGGAGTCTTGGACAATGAGCAGTTCTTC
CDR3 protein: CASSSPGVLDNEQFF
D gene: NA
V gene: TRBV19
clone size: NA
J gene: TRBJ2-1
CDR3 length: 15

CDR3 DNA: TGCGCCAGCAGCTTGGGCCCGGGGTTGATAGATACGCAGTATTTT
CDR3 protein: CASSLGPGLIDTQYF
D gene: NA
V gene: TRBV5-1
clone size: few
J gene: TRBJ2-3
CDR3 length: 15

CDR3 DNA: TGCAGCGTTGTGACAGTCCAAGAGACCCAGTACTTC
CDR3 protein: CSVVTVQETQYF
D gene: NA
V gene: TRBV29-1
clone size: few
J gene: TRBJ2-5
CDR3 length: 12